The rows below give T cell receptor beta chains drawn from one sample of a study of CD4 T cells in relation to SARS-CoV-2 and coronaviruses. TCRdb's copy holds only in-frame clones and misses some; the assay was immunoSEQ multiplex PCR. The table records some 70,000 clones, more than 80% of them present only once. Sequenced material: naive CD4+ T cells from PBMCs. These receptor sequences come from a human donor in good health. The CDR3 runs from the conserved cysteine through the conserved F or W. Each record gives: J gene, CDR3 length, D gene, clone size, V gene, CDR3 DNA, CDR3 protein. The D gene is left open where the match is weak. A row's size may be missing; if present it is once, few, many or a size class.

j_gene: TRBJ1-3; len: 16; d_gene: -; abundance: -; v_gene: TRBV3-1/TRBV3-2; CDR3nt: TGTGCCAGCAGCCAACAACGGTCCAGCTCTGGAAACACCATATATTTT; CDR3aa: CASSQQRSSSGNTIYF
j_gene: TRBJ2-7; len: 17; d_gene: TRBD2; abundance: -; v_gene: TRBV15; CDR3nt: TGTGCCACCAGCAGAGATAGGTCTAGCGGGCTCTCCTACGAGCAGTACTTC; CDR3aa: CATSRDRSSGLSYEQYF
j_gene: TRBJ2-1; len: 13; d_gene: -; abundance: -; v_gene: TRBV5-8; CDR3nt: TGTGCCAGCAGGCGCGACAACGCGGATGAGCAGTTCTTC; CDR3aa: CASRRDNADEQFF
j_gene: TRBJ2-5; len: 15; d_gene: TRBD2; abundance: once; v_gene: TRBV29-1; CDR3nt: TGCAGCGTTAGACTAGCGGGAGGGCTCCGCGAGACCCAGTACTTC; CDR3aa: CSVRLAGGLRETQYF
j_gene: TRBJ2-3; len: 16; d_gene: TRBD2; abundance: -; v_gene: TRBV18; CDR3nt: TGTGCCAGCTCACGAGCCCGGGGGGGCCGCACAGATACGCAGTATTTT; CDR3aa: CASSRARGGRTDTQYF
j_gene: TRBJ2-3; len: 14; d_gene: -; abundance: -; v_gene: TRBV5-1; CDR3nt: TGCGCCAGCAGCAACCCCCAGGGGTCAGATACGCAGTATTTT; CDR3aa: CASSNPQGSDTQYF
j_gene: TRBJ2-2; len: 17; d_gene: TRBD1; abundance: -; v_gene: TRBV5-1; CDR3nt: TGCGCCAGCAGCTTGGATCCGAGACAGGGTTACACCGGGGAGCTGTTTTTT; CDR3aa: CASSLDPRQGYTGELFF
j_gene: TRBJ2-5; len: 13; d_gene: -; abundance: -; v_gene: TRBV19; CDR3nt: TGTGCCAGTTCCTTTCAGGGGCAAGAGACCCAGTACTTC; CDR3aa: CASSFQGQETQYF
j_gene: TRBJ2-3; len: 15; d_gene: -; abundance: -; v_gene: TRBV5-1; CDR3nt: TGCGCCAGCAGCTTGAGCCAGCCTAGCACAGATACGCAGTATTTT; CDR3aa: CASSLSQPSTDTQYF
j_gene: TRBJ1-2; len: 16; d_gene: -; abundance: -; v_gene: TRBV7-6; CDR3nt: TGTGCCAGCAGCTTAGCGGGGCCAGCCTCTAACTATGGCTACACCTTC; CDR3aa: CASSLAGPASNYGYTF
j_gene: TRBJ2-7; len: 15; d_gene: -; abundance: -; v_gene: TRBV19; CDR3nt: TGTGCCAGTAGTATAGCCTCCAGAAAAGACTACGAGCAGTACTTC; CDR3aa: CASSIASRKDYEQYF
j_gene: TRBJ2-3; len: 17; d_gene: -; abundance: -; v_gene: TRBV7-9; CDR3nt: TGTGCCAGCAGCCGAAGCACACCCCTCTTCGGGGGAAATACGCAGTATTTT; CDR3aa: CASSRSTPLFGGNTQYF
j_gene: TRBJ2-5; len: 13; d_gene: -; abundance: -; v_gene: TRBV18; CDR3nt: TGTGCCAGCTCACCACTTGCGAAAGAGACCCAGTACTTC; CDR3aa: CASSPLAKETQYF
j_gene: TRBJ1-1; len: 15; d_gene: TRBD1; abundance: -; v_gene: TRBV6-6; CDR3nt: TGTGCCAGCAGTTACGGGGGACAGATAAACACTGAAGCTTTCTTT; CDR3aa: CASSYGGQINTEAFF
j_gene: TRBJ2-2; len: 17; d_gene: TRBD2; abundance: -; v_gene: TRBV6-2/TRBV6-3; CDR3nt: TGTGCCAGCAGTTACCGGGCCAGCGGGGGACCAACCGGGGAGCTGTTTTTT; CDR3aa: CASSYRASGGPTGELFF
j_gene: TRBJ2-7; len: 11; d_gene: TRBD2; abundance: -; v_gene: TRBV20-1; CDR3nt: TGCAGTGCTAGAGACGTAGCGGGTTCAAGCTTC; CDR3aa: CSARDVAGSSF
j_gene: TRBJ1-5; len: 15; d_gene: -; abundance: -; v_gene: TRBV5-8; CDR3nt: TGTGCCAGCAGCTTGGGACTTTCGAGCAATCAGCCCCAGCATTTT; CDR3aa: CASSLGLSSNQPQHF
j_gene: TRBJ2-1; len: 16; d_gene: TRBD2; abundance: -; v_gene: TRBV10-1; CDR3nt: TGCGCCAGCAGTGCCAGGACTAGCGGTCTACCGGATGAGCAGTTCTTC; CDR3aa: CASSARTSGLPDEQFF
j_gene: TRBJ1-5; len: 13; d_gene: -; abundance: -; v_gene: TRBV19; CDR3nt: TGTGCCAGTACCAGCTCATATAATCAGCCCCAGCATTTT; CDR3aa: CASTSSYNQPQHF
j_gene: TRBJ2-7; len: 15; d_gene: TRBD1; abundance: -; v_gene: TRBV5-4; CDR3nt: TGTGCCAGCAGCCCGAGCTGGACAGGGAGGAACGAGCAGTACTTC; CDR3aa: CASSPSWTGRNEQYF
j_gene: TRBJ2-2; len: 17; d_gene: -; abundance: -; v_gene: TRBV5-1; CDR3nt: TGCGCCAGCAGCTTGGTACCGAACAGCCTAAACACCGGGGAGCTGTTTTTT; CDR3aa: CASSLVPNSLNTGELFF
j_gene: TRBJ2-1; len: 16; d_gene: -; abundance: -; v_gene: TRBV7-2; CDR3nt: TGTGCCAGCAGCTTACGAGCCGGAGCTACGGGCCGTGAGCAGTTCTTC; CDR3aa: CASSLRAGATGREQFF
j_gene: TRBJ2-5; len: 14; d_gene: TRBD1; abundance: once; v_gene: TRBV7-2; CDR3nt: TGTGCCAGCAGCTTAGCACAGGGGCCAGAGACCCAGTACTTC; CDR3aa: CASSLAQGPETQYF
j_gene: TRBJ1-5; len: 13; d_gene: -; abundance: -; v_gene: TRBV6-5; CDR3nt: TGTGCCAGCAGTCCACGCGAGAATCAGCCCCAGCATTTT; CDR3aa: CASSPRENQPQHF
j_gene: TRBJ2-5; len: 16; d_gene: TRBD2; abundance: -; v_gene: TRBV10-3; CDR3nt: TGTGCCATCAGAGCTCCAGAGCGGGGGGGCATAGAGACCCAGTACTTC; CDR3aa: CAIRAPERGGIETQYF
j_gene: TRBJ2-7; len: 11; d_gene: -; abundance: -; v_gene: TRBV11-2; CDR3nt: TGTGCCAGCAGCTTAGTGAGCGAACAGTACTTC; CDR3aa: CASSLVSEQYF
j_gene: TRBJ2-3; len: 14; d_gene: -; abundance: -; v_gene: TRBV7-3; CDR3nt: TGTGCCAGTAAACCTACGGCTAGCACAGATACGCAGTATTTT; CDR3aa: CASKPTASTDTQYF
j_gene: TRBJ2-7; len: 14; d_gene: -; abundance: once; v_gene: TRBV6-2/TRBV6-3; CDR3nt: TGTGCCAGCAGCCTCCTCACCTTGACCGGGGAGCAGTACTTC; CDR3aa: CASSLLTLTGEQYF
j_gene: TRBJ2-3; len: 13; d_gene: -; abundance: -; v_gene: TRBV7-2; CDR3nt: TGTGCCAGCAGCCCAGGGACCAGGGATACGCAGTATTTT; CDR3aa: CASSPGTRDTQYF
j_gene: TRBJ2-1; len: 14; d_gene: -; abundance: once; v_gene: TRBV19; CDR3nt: TGTGCCAGTAGTAGGACTACTTCCTACAATGAGCAGTTCTTC; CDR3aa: CASSRTTSYNEQFF
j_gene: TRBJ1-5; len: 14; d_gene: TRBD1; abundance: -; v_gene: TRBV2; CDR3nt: TGTGCCAGCAGTCAGGGGGGAGGGGGTCAGCCCCAGCATTTT; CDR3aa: CASSQGGGGQPQHF
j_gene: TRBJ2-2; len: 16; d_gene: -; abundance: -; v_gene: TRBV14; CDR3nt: TGTGCCAGCAGCCAACTCAGGGGGAGGAAGGCCGGGGAGCTGTTTTTT; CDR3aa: CASSQLRGRKAGELFF
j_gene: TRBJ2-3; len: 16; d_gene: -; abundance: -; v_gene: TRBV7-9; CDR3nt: TGTGCCAGCAGCTTAGTCCCAGATAGTAGCACAGATACGCAGTATTTT; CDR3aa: CASSLVPDSSTDTQYF
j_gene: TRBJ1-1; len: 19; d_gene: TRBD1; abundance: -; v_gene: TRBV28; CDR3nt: TGTGCCAGCAGCCCTAATAACCGGGACAGGGGGCGCCGGGACACTGAAGCTTTCTTT; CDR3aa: CASSPNNRDRGRRDTEAFF
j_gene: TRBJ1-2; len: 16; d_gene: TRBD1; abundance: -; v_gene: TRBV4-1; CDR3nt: TGCGCCAGCAGCCAAGTTGGGGGACAGACCCTTTATGGCTACACCTTC; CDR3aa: CASSQVGGQTLYGYTF
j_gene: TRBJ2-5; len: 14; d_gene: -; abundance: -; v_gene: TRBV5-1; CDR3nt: TGCGCCAGCAGCTTGGCCCTGGGTACAGAGACCCAGTACTTC; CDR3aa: CASSLALGTETQYF
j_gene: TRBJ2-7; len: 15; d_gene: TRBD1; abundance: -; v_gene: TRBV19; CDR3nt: TGTGCCAGTAGTACCTTGACAGGGCCCTCCTACGAGCAGTACTTC; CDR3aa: CASSTLTGPSYEQYF
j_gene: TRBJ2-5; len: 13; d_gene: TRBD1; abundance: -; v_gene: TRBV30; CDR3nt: TGTGCCTGGAGTCTCGGGACAGGGGGGTCCCAGTACTTC; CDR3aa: CAWSLGTGGSQYF
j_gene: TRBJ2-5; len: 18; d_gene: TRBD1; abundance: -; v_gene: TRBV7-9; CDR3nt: TGTGCCAGCAGCTTATCGGACAGGGAAGGCCCGGGGAAAGAGACCCAGTACTTC; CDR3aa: CASSLSDREGPGKETQYF
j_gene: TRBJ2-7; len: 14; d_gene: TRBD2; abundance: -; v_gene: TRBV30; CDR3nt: TGTGCCTGGACTAGCGGGAGGGCCTCCTACGAGCAGTACTTC; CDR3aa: CAWTSGRASYEQYF
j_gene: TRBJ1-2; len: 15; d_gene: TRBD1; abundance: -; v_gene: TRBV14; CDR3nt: TGTGCCAGCAGCCAAGTCCGGGACAGGTCGTTTGGCTACACCTTC; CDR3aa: CASSQVRDRSFGYTF
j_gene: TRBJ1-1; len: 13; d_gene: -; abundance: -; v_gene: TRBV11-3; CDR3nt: TGTGCCAGCAGCTTAGTGGGCCAGACTGAAGCTTTCTTT; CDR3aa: CASSLVGQTEAFF
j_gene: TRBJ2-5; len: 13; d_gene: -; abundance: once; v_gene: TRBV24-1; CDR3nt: TGTGCCACCCAACCGGCGGATCAAGAGACCCAGTACTTC; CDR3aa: CATQPADQETQYF
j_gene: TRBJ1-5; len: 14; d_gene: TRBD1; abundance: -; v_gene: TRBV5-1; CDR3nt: TGCGCCAGCAGCTCGGGACAGGGGTGGGCGCCCCAGCATTTT; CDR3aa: CASSSGQGWAPQHF
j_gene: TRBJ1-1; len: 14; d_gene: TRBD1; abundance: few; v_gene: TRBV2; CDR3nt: TGTGCCAGCGGGACGACAGGGGGGCGGACTGAAGCTTTCTTT; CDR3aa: CASGTTGGRTEAFF
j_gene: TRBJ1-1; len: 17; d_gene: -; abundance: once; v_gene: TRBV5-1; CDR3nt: TGCGCCAGCAGCTTAGGCCTAGGGGGTTCCGGGAACACTGAAGCTTTCTTT; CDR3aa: CASSLGLGGSGNTEAFF
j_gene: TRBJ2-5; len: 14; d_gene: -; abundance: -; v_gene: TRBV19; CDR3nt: TGTGCCAGTAGTCTCGCCGGGCGCCAAGAGACCCAGTACTTC; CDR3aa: CASSLAGRQETQYF
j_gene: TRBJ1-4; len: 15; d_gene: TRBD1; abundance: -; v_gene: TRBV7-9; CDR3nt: TGTGCCAGCAGCTCGGACAGGGTTGGGAGTGAAAAACTGTTTTTT; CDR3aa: CASSSDRVGSEKLFF
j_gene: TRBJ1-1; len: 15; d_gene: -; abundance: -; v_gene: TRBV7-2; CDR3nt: TGTGCCAGCAGCCCTATGGGCGGGGGCTACACTGAAGCTTTCTTT; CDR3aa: CASSPMGGGYTEAFF
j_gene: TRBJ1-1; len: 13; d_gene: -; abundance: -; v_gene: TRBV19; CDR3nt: TGTGCCAGTAGTTCCTGGACGAACACTGAAGCTTTCTTT; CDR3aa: CASSSWTNTEAFF
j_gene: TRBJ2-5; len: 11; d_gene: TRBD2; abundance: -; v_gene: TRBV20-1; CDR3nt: TGCAGTGCCCGGGGGGAAGAGACCCAGTACTTC; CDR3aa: CSARGEETQYF
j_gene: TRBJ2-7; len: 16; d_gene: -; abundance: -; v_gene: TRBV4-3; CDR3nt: TGCGCCAGCAGCCAAGGTGCGTCGGGGAGCTCCTACGAGCAGTACTTC; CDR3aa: CASSQGASGSSYEQYF